The rows below give T cell receptor beta chains drawn from one sample of a study of blood T cell repertoires in COVID-19. Only in-frame clones appear in the TCRdb table, and some are missing; sequencing was by immunoSEQ multiplex PCR. The sample has about 200,000 clones, 70% to 85% seen once. Sample: PBMCs or T cells enriched from blood (not recorded which). The receptors shown here come from a man aged 35-49 years who had recovered from COVID-19. The CDR3 runs from the conserved cysteine through the conserved F or W. Fields, in order: clone size, J gene, D gene, V gene, CDR3 DNA, CDR3 protein. The D gene is left open where the match is weak. Only part of the rows carry a size: once, few, many, or a class if the clone is expanded.

- | TRBJ1-5 | TRBD1 | TRBV28 | TGTGCCAGCACTCCCTCCGGGACAGGGGGCAATCAGCCCCAGCATTTT | CASTPSGTGGNQPQHF
- | TRBJ1-5 | TRBD1 | TRBV29-1 | TGCAGCGCTATGACAGGGGAAGGACAGCCCCAGCATTTT | CSAMTGEGQPQHF
- | TRBJ2-5 | - | TRBV27 | TGTGCCAGCAGTAGGGTAAGGGGTATCCAAGAGACCCAGTACTTC | CASSRVRGIQETQYF
- | TRBJ2-1 | TRBD2 | TRBV4-3 | TGCGCCAGCAGCCCGCGGGGGGCGGGTTTCTACAATGAGCAGTTCTTC | CASSPRGAGFYNEQFF
- | TRBJ1-1 | - | TRBV10-3 | TGTGCCATCGCCGCGGGCAGCAGCAACACTGAAGCTTTCTTT | CAIAAGSSNTEAFF
- | TRBJ1-2 | TRBD1 | TRBV18 | TGTGCCAGCTCAACAACAGGGGGCGGCGATGGCTACACCTTC | CASSTTGGGDGYTF
- | TRBJ2-1 | TRBD2 | TRBV19 | TGTGCCAGTAGTATATTTGGACTAGTGTCGACATCCTACAATGAGCAGTTCTTC | CASSIFGLVSTSYNEQFF
- | TRBJ1-4 | TRBD1 | TRBV28 | TGTGCCTGCAGGGGGCTACGTGAAAAACTGTTTTTT | CACRGLREKLFF
- | TRBJ1-1 | - | TRBV19 | TGTGCCAGTAGTACAGGTTCCTACCCCAGTACTGAAGCTTTCTTT | CASSTGSYPSTEAFF
- | TRBJ1-3 | - | TRBV5-1 | TGCGCCAGCACCAAAACAGGTAGCTCTGGAAACACCATATATTTT | CASTKTGSSGNTIYF
- | TRBJ1-2 | - | TRBV6-1 | TGTGCCAGCAGTGAAGCGCTCACTTACTATGGCTACACCTTC | CASSEALTYYGYTF
- | TRBJ2-3 | TRBD2 | TRBV4-1 | TGCGCCAGCAGTAGAATAGGACTAGCGTATCGAGATACGCAGTATTTT | CASSRIGLAYRDTQYF
once | TRBJ2-3 | - | TRBV5-1 | TGCGCCAGCAGCGGAGGGACCTATCCCACAGATACGCAGTATTTT | CASSGGTYPTDTQYF
- | TRBJ2-5 | TRBD2 | TRBV5-4 | TGTGCCAGCAGCGTAGGACTAGCGGGGGTCGAGGGGACCCAGTACTTC | CASSVGLAGVEGTQYF
- | TRBJ1-1 | TRBD1 | TRBV11-3 | TGTGCCAGCAGCCGCACAGGGGGACAAGCTTTCTTT | CASSRTGGQAFF
once | TRBJ2-7 | TRBD2 | TRBV28 | TGTGCCAGCAGTCCCGGGGGGGCTCAGGAGGACGAGCAGTACTTC | CASSPGGAQEDEQYF
- | TRBJ2-2 | TRBD1 | TRBV10-3 | TGTGCCATCAGCGAAGACAGGGGGCGCTCCGGGGAGCTGTTTTTT | CAISEDRGRSGELFF
- | TRBJ2-2 | TRBD2 | TRBV6-6 | TGTGCCAGCAGTGCGGCGGGAGGGAGAACCGGGGAGCTGTTTTTT | CASSAAGGRTGELFF
- | TRBJ1-1 | TRBD1 | TRBV5-1 | TGCGCCAGCAGGGCCGGGACAGAGAACACTGAAGCTTTCTTT | CASRAGTENTEAFF
- | TRBJ2-2 | - | TRBV18 | TGTGCCAGCTCACCACCATGGGGCGCGGACACCGGGGAGCTGTTTTTT | CASSPPWGADTGELFF
- | TRBJ1-1 | - | TRBV28 | TGTGCCACCCTACGGGGGGGCCAGAACACTGAAGCTTTCTTT | CATLRGGQNTEAFF
- | TRBJ2-6 | - | TRBV5-1 | TGCGCCAGCAGCTTCTTGGACACAACGGGGGCCAACGTCCTGACTTTC | CASSFLDTTGANVLTF
- | TRBJ2-7 | TRBD2 | TRBV27 | TGTGCCAGCAGGGGGCTCCTCGGACTAGCCCCCTACGAGCAGTACTTC | CASRGLLGLAPYEQYF
- | TRBJ1-1 | TRBD1 | TRBV28 | TGTGCCAGCAGTTTACCCCGGGACAGGGGGCTGGGCACTGAAGCTTTCTTT | CASSLPRDRGLGTEAFF
- | TRBJ1-1 | TRBD1 | TRBV3-1/TRBV3-2 | TGTGCCAGCAGTAGGACAGGGAGTTTGACTGAAGCTTTCTTT | CASSRTGSLTEAFF
- | TRBJ1-1 | - | TRBV30 | TGTGCCTGGGACGGGGGAACCACTGAAGCTTTCTTT | CAWDGGTTEAFF
- | TRBJ2-1 | - | TRBV27 | TGTGCCAGCAGCCTGGGGGGGGCCCCGATAGGAGAGCAGTTCTTC | CASSLGGAPIGEQFF
once | TRBJ2-1 | TRBD2 | TRBV15 | TGTGCCACCAGCAGGGGGGGGACTAGCGGGTCAAAAGTCAATGAGCAGTTCTTC | CATSRGGTSGSKVNEQFF
- | TRBJ2-5 | - | TRBV7-4 | TGTGCCAGCAGCTTGGTTAGCGCACTACAAGAGACCCAGTACTTC | CASSLVSALQETQYF
- | TRBJ1-5 | - | TRBV27 | TGTGCCAGCAAGATCAAGGGGATCTATAGCAATCAGCCCCAGCATTTT | CASKIKGIYSNQPQHF
- | TRBJ1-6 | - | TRBV30 | TGTGCCTGGACGGCGCAGACTTATTCACCCCTCCACTTT | CAWTAQTYSPLHF
- | TRBJ2-7 | TRBD1 | TRBV5-1 | TGCGCCAGCAGCCACAGGACAGGGGGCTACGAGCAGTACTTC | CASSHRTGGYEQYF
- | TRBJ1-1 | TRBD1 | TRBV6-5 | TGTGCCAGCAGGCGGGGACAGGGGGACACTGAAGCTTTCTTT | CASRRGQGDTEAFF
few | TRBJ1-5 | - | TRBV25-1 | TGTGCCAGCAGGGGTCAGGGGAACAATCAGCCCCAGCATTTT | CASRGQGNNQPQHF
- | TRBJ2-3 | TRBD2 | TRBV24-1 | TGTGCCACCAGTGATTCCCAACCGGGAGGCCCGGCGCAGTATTTT | CATSDSQPGGPAQYF
- | TRBJ1-2 | TRBD1 | TRBV13 | TGTGCCAGCAGCTTCCCGGGACAGGGGGCATACACCTTC | CASSFPGQGAYTF
- | TRBJ1-2 | - | TRBV11-2 | TGTGCCAGCAGCTTCTCCCCTAACTATGGCTACACCTTC | CASSFSPNYGYTF
- | TRBJ2-7 | - | TRBV9 | TGTGCCAGCAGCGTAGGAACTAGCCCCAACGAGCAGTACTTC | CASSVGTSPNEQYF
- | TRBJ1-3 | - | TRBV23-1 | TGCGCCAGCAGTCCCCCCTCCTCGCGGGGGGCCCCTGGAAACACCATATATTTT | CASSPPSSRGAPGNTIYF
- | TRBJ2-5 | - | TRBV5-1 | TGCGCCAGCAGCTTGCGTGGGGGCCTCCAAGAGACCCAGTACTTC | CASSLRGGLQETQYF
- | TRBJ2-1 | - | TRBV18 | TGTGCCAGCTCACCAGGCGGGTCTTCCTACAATGAGCAGTTCTTC | CASSPGGSSYNEQFF
- | TRBJ2-7 | TRBD1 | TRBV30 | TGTGCCTGGAGATGGACAGGGGGTACCTACGAGCAGTACTTC | CAWRWTGGTYEQYF
- | TRBJ1-1 | - | TRBV3-1/TRBV3-2 | TGTGCCAGCAGCCCCCTCAGGGGCACTGAAGCTTTCTTT | CASSPLRGTEAFF
once | TRBJ1-4 | - | TRBV7-6 | TGTGCCAGCAGCTTCGGCAGGTTTGGTGCAACTAATGAAAAACTGTTTTTT | CASSFGRFGATNEKLFF
once | TRBJ1-2 | - | TRBV30 | TGTGCCTGGAGCGCTTGGGAGGGAAACTATGGCTACACCTTC | CAWSAWEGNYGYTF
- | TRBJ1-4 | TRBD1 | TRBV5-8 | TGTGCCAGCAGCTTGGGAGGACAGGGCCAGAGGGAAAAACTGTTTTTT | CASSLGGQGQREKLFF
- | TRBJ2-1 | - | TRBV29-1 | TGCAGCGTTGTTGTGGGGCTGTCCTTTGGTGAGCAGTTCTTC | CSVVVGLSFGEQFF
few | TRBJ2-2 | - | TRBV19 | TGTGCCAGTAGTATATCTGCTACCAACACCGGGGAGCTGTTTTTT | CASSISATNTGELFF